This T cell receptor (beta chain) is drawn from a study of molecular identifiers for immune sequencing clone quantification. Study results and caveats: Effector cells had over 99% of their molecules in clones above 20 RNA copies, while naive cells had under 1%. Amid one million naive cells, spiked Jurkat TCR RNA from one cell was reportedly still detectable.

TCRdb re-called the PCR reads through MiXCR, storing one row per CDR3 protein. The sample holds 600,000 to 650,000 distinct CDR3 sequences, 15% to 20% seen once. This clonotype was detected many times. Its target is unknown. Naive CD8 library inputs spanned about 19,000 to 1,000,000 sorted cells and 10%, 30% or 50% RNA. This sequence originates from a human donor in good health. Some libraries in this study had Jurkat cell RNA spiked in. The sample taken for sequencing was naive CD8+ T cells from blood, with Jurkat cell RNA spiked in. As for subset: FACS-sorted CD8+CD4-CCR7+CD45RA+ naive T cells.

This CDR3 reads CASSPGTGFYEQYF. The CDR3 nucleotides are TGCGCCAGCAGCCCCGGGACAGGGTTCTACGAGCAGTACTTC. The chain joins TRBV4-3 to TRBJ2-7, with 9 bases matching TRBD1. The V and J ends lost 4 bases and 3 bases, in that order; junction bases with no gene match: 4. Germline CDR1 and CDR2: LGHNA and YSLEER. The CDR3 has 14 amino acids.